A single sample is the source of the 8 T cell receptor beta chains below, sequenced in a study of blood T cell repertoires in COVID-19. Profiled with immunoSEQ multiplex PCR; TCRdb holds only in-frame clones, not every one. The sample lists some 48,000 clones; 90% were seen once. Material for sequencing was peripheral blood. These receptors were obtained from a man aged 65-85 years with active COVID-19.

In DNA, the CDR3 is TGTGCCAGCAGCGTCGCGACAGCCAGGGATACGCAGTATTTT. Translating gives CASSVATARDTQYF. The genes are TRBV7-3 and TRBJ2-3, with a possible D match to TRBD1 (5 bases). CDR1 is SGHTA and CDR2 is FQGTGA in the germline V gene. The CDR3 totals 14 residues. Trimming pared 5 bases from V and 6 bases from J, leaving 15 bases between. Combining the CDR3 with reference TRBV7-3 and TRBJ2-3 gives the whole variable domain GAGVSQTPSNKVTEKGKYVELRCDPISGHTALYWYRQSLGQGPEFLIYFQGTGAADDSGLPNDRFFAVRPEGSVSTLKIQRTERGDSAVYLCASSVATARDTQYFGPGTRLTVL.

The chain's CDR3 is CASSLRRVGADYGYTF. The CDR3, as DNA: TGCGCCAGCAGCTTGCGTCGCGTGGGGGCAGACTATGGCTACACCTTC. This chain links TRBV5-1 with TRBJ1-2, with D possibly TRBD1 on 6 matching bases. Trimming took off 1 base at V and 3 bases at J, with 16 bases between the two ends. CDR1 SGHRS and CDR2 YFSETQ come from the germline V gene. This CDR3 has 16 residues.

This rearrangement joins TRBV11-2 to TRBJ2-2; perhaps TRBD2 as D (5 bases). Germline-derived CDR1 and CDR2 are SGHAT and FQNNGV. This CDR3 is built from 14 residues. The V gene lost 5 bases and the J gene lost 3 bases, with 10 bases spanning the gap. CDR3 region: CASSPRVDTGELFF. The CDR3 DNA sequence: TGTGCCAGCAGCCCGCGGGTTGACACCGGGGAGCTGTTTTTT.

V gene TRBV11-2 combines with J gene TRBJ2-5, with D unclear. Germline CDR1 and CDR2: SGHAT and FQNNGV. Trimming took 1 base from V and 4 from J, leaving 10 bases between them. This CDR3 comprises 14 residues. The DNA for the CDR3 is TGTGCCAGCAGCTTAGGAAACAACGCAGAGACCCAGTACTTC. This gives the protein CASSLGNNAETQYF.

The chain recombines TRBV5-4 with TRBJ2-1, with 10 bases identical to TRBD2. The V gene end was trimmed by 6 bases and the J gene end by 8 bases; junction bases not matched to a gene: 11. Looked up from germline, CDR1 is SGHNT and CDR2 is YYREEE (reference sequence). CDR3 length equals 15 residues. DNA of the CDR3: TGTGCCAGCACGCTTAGGTCTAGCGGGAGCTATGAGCAGTTCTTC. Translation: CASTLRSSGSYEQFF.

V gene TRBV4-1 combines with J gene TRBJ2-3; D call uncertain. Deletions cut 4 bases from V and 11 bases from J, with 10 bases between. The CDR3 length is 11 residues. In germline, CDR1 is MGHRA, CDR2 YSYEKL. The CDR3, as DNA: TGCGCCAGCAGCCCTCCGGGTAGGCAGTATTTT. It encodes CASSPPGRQYF.

V is TRBV5-1 and J is TRBJ2-5; 11 bases map to TRBD2. Per the germline V gene, CDR1 is SGHRS and CDR2 is YFSETQ. The J segment lost 5 bases and the V segment lost 0 bases, leaving 6 bases of the junction unmatched. CDR3 length equals 16 residues. The DNA for the CDR3 is TGCGCCAGCAGCTTGGCCTTAGCGGGAGGGCCTGAGACCCAGTACTTC. It yields the protein CASSLALAGGPETQYF.

The rearrangement links TRBV18 to TRBJ1-4; no definite D call. Germline assignment: CDR1 KGHSH and CDR2 LQKENI. The CDR3 contains 14 residues. Trimming removed 4 bases from V and 2 bases from J, with 8 bases in between. The chain's CDR3 is CASSRGGTNEKLFF. As DNA, the CDR3 is TGTGCCAGCTCACGGGGAGGGACTAATGAAAAACTGTTTTTT.